This T cell receptor (beta chain) came from a study of PD-1 blockade in classical Hodgkin lymphoma. On the study more broadly: Nivolumab 3 mg/kg was given intravenously every 2 weeks.

Study outcomes and limitations: Reports described newly diagnosed patients as having lower baseline TCR diversity than healthy donors.

The CDR3 runs to 16 residues. Germline CDR1 and CDR2: MNHNS and SASEGT. After removal of 1 base from V and 8 bases from J, the junction contained 13 bases not matched to a gene. Time point here: cycle 4 day 1 (C4D1), after more than five weeks of nivolumab. Relapse after autologous stem cell transplantation occurred in every patient, and brentuximab vedotin exposure varied. Worth noting for this clone: Its target is unknown.

The data were produced by immunoSEQ multiplex PCR, yet TCRdb's version contains in-frame clones alone and is incomplete. The table includes over 25,000 clones, approximately 67% detected once. The chain joins TRBV6-1 to TRBJ1-2; 7 nucleotides align to TRBD1. The TCR sequence derives from a human donor with classical Hodgkin lymphoma. The source was peripheral blood mononuclear cells (PBMCs), collected before the fourth cycle of nivolumab. The CDR3 coding sequence is TGTGCCAGCAGTGAAGATCGCAGGGGGGCCTATGGCGGCTACACCTTC. Protein: CASSEDRRGAYGGYTF.